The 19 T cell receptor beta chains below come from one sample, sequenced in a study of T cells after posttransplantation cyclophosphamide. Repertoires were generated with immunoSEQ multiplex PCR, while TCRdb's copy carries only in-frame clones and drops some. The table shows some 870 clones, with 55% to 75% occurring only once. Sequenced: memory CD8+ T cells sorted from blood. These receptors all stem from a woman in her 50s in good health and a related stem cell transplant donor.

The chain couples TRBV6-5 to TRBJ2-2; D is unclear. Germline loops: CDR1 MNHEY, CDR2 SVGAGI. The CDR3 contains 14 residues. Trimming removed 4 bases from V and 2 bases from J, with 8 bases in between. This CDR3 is CASSSGGNTGELFF. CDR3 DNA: TGTGCCAGCAGTTCCGGCGGCAACACCGGGGAGCTGTTTTTT.

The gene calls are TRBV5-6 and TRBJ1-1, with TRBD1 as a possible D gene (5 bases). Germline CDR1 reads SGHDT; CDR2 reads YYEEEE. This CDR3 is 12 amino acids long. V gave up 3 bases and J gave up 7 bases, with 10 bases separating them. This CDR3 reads CASSSQGGEAFF. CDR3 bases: TGTGCCAGCAGCTCTCAGGGAGGTGAAGCTTTCTTT.

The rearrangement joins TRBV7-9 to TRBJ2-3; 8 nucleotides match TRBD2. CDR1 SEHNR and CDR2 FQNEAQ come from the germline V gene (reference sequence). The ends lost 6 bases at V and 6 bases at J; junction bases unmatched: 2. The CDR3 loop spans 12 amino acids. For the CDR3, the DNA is TGTGCCAGCAGATCTAGCGGGGATACGCAGTATTTT. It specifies CASRSSGDTQYF.

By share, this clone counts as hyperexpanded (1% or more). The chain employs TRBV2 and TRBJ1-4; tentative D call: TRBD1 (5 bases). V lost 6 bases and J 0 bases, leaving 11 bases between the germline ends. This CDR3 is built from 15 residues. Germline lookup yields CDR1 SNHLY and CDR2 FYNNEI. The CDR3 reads CASSQDTSTNEKLFF. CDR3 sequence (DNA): TGTGCCAGCAGCCAGGACACTTCAACTAATGAAAAACTGTTTTTT.

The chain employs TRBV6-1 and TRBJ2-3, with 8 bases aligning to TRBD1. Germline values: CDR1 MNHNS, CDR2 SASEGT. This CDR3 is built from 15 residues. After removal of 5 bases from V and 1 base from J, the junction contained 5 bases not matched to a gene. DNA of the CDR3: TGTGCCAGCAGTAGAGGACAGGGCTGCACAGATACGCAGTATTTT. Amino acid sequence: CASSRGQGCTDTQYF.

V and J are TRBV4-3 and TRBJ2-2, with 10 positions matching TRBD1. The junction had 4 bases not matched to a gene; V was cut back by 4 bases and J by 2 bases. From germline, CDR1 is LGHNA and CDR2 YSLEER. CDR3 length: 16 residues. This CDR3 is CASSRDRGHNTGELFF. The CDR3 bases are TGCGCCAGCAGCCGAGACAGGGGGCACAACACCGGGGAGCTGTTTTTT.

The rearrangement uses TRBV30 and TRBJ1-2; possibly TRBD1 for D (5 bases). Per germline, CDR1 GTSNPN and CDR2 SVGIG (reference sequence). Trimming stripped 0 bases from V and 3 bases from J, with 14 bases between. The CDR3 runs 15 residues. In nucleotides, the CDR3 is TGTGCCTGGAGTGTAATCGGGGGGAAGTACTATGGCTACACCTTC. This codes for CAWSVIGGKYYGYTF.

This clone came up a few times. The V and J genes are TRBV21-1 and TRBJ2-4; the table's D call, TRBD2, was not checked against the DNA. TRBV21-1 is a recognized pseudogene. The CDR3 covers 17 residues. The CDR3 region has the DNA TGTGCCAGCAGCAAAGGGATGGACGGGGTAGCCAAAAACATTCAGTACTTC. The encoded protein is CASSKGMDGVAKNIQYF.

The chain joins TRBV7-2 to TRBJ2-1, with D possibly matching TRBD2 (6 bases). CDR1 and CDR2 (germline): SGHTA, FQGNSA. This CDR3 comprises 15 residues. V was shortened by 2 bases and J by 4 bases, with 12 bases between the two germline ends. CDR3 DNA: TGTGCCAGCAGCTTAATTAGCGGAACTTACAATGAGCAGTTCTTC. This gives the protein CASSLISGTYNEQFF.

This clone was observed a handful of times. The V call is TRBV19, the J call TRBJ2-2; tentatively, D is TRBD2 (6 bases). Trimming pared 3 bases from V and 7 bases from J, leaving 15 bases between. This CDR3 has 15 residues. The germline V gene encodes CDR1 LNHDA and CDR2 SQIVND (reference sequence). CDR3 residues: CASSIGRHSGGELFF. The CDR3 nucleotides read TGTGCCAGTAGTATTGGACGCCATAGCGGCGGGGAGCTGTTTTTT.

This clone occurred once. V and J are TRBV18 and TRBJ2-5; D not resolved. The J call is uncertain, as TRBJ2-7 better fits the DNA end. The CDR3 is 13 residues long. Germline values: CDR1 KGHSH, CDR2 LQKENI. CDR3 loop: CASSPPHSYEQYF. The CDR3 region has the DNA TGTGCCAGCTCACCACCTCACAGCTACGAGCAGTACTTC.

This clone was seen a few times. CDR3 amino acids: CASSYRQNTGELFF. CDR3 sequence (DNA): TGTGCCAGCAGCTACCGACAGAACACCGGGGAGCTGTTTTTT. The chain uses TRBV11-3 and TRBJ2-2; D is uncertain. The germline V gene has CDR1 SGHNT and CDR2 YENEEA. The CDR3 loop spans 14 amino acids. Trimming stripped 4 bases from V and 1 base from J, with 7 bases between.

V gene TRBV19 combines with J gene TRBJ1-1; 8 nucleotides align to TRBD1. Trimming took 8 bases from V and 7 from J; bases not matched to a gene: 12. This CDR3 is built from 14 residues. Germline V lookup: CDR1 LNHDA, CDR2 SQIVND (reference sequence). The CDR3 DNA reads TGTGCCAGTTCTACAGGGGGGTTACTCAATGAAGCTTTCTTT. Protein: CASSTGGLLNEAFF.

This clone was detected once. CDR3: CASSLLSEQFF. CDR3 coding DNA: TGTGCCAGCAGCCTTTTGAGCGAGCAGTTCTTC. This rearrangement joins TRBV27 to TRBJ2-1, with no clear D. Germline CDR1 reads MNHEY; CDR2 reads SMNVEV (reference sequence). V shed 6 bases and J shed 10 bases, with 10 bases lying between them. The CDR3 length is 11 residues.

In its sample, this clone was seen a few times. The CDR3 sequence is CASSFETGEGEAFF. CDR3 nucleotides: TGCGCCAGCAGCTTTGAAACAGGGGAAGGGGAAGCTTTCTTT. V usage is TRBV5-1 and J usage is TRBJ1-1, with 7 bases matching TRBD1. The germline CDR1 and CDR2 sequences are SGHRS and YFSETQ. The CDR3 spans 14 residues. Trimming took 2 bases from V and 8 from J; bases not matched to a gene: 9.

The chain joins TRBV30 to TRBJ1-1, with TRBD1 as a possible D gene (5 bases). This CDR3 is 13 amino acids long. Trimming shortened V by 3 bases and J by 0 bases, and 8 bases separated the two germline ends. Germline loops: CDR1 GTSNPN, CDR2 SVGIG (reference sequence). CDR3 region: CAWSSGLNTEAFF. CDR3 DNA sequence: TGTGCCTGGAGCTCAGGGCTGAACACTGAAGCTTTCTTT.

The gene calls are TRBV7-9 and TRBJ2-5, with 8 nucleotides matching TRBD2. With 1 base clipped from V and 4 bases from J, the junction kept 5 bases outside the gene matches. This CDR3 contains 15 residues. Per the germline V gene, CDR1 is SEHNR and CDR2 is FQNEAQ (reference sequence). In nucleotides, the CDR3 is TGTGCCAGCAGCTTAGGGACTAGCACTTCAGAGACCCAGTACTTC. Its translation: CASSLGTSTSETQYF.

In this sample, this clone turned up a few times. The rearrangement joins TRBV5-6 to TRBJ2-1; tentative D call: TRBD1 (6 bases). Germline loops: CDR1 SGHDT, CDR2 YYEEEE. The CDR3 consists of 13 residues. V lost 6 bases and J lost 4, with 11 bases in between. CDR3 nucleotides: TGTGCCAGCACCTTCGGACAGTACAATGAGCAGTTCTTC. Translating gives CASTFGQYNEQFF.

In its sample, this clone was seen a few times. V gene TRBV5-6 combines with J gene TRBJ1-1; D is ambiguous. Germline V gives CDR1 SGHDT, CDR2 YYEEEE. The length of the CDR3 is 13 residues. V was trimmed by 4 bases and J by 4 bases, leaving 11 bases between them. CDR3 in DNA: TGTGCCAGCAGCCCGTCTACGGGCACTGAAGCTTTCTTT. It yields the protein CASSPSTGTEAFF.